This is a list of T cell receptor beta chains from one sample in a study of T-cell reconstitution after alpha-beta-depleted transplantation in children. TCRdb processed the PCR reads anew with MiXCR; each CDR3 protein has one entry. The sample contains 750,000 to 950,000 distinct CDR3 sequences, about 16% of which appear only once. Sequences were derived from PBMCs, mostly from graft donor cells, sampled 360 days after TCRalphabeta/CD19-depleted stem cell transplant. The receptors were gathered from a male patient younger than 18 who had a stem cell transplant for acute lymphoblastic leukemia, so the T cells may come from the graft donor. The CDR3 runs from the conserved cysteine through the conserved F or W. The D gene is left open where the match is weak. Part of the rows lack a size; the others show once, few, many or a class for expanded clones.

j_call,d_call,v_call,clone_size,cdr3_aa,cdr3_nt
TRBJ2-5,NA,TRBV30,NA,CAWAVRHQETQYF,TGTGCCTGGGCGGTAAGGCACCAAGAGACCCAGTACTTC
TRBJ1-1,NA,TRBV29-1,many,CSVDGGGTMNTEAFF,TGCAGCGTAGACGGCGGGGGGACAATGAACACTGAAGCTTTCTTT
TRBJ1-3,NA,TRBV29-1,many,CSGGTGNTIYF,TGCAGCGGGGGGACTGGAAACACCATATATTTT
TRBJ2-4,NA,TRBV5-1,few,CASSPTAVIAHKAKNIQYF,TGCGCCAGCAGCCCTACAGCGGTAATAGCGCATAAAGCCAAAAACATTCAGTACTTC
TRBJ1-3,TRBD1,TRBV20-1,NA,CSARRDRAGNTIYF,TGCAGTGCTCGCCGGGACAGGGCTGGAAACACCATATATTTT
TRBJ2-3,NA,TRBV4-1,few,CASSQVVLTDTQYF,TGCGCCAGCAGCCAAGTTGTCCTCACAGATACGCAGTATTTT
TRBJ2-1,TRBD2,TRBV9,few,CASSRTSGSRGNEQFF,TGTGCCAGCTCTAGGACTAGCGGGAGTAGGGGCAATGAGCAGTTCTTC
TRBJ2-7,NA,TRBV12-3/TRBV12-4,few,CASSFELTYEQYF,TGTGCCAGCAGTTTCGAACTTACCTACGAGCAGTACTTC
TRBJ2-5,NA,TRBV12-3/TRBV12-4,few,CASSSPSQETQYF,TGTGCCAGCAGTTCGCCCAGCCAAGAGACCCAGTACTTC
TRBJ1-6,NA,TRBV11-2,few,CASSLLREGPLHF,TGTGCCAGCAGCTTACTTCGGGAGGGGCCCCTCCACTTT
TRBJ2-4,NA,TRBV28,NA,CASSFTELRAKNIQYF,TGTGCCAGCAGTTTTACAGAATTACGAGCCAAAAACATTCAGTACTTC
TRBJ2-3,TRBD2,TRBV29-1,few,CSVVKREGPPDTQYF,TGCAGCGTCGTAAAGCGGGAGGGCCCCCCAGATACGCAGTATTTT
TRBJ2-2,NA,TRBV6-6,few,CASSHRPGELFF,TGTGCCAGCAGCCACAGACCGGGGGAGCTGTTTTTT
TRBJ2-1,NA,TRBV10-3,few,CAISDLGLLEQFF,TGTGCCATCAGTGACCTAGGACTTCTTGAGCAGTTCTTC
TRBJ2-3,NA,TRBV12-3/TRBV12-4,few,CASTLLDTQYF,TGTGCCAGCACCCTATTAGATACGCAGTATTTT
TRBJ1-2,NA,TRBV20-1,NA,CSAREGYGYTF,TGCAGTGCTAGGGAGGGCTATGGCTACACCTTC
TRBJ2-7,NA,TRBV6-5,few,CASRAGARRSYEQYF,TGTGCCAGCCGCGCCGGGGCGAGGAGGTCATACGAGCAGTACTTC
TRBJ2-6,NA,TRBV24-1,NA,CATSPRGSGANVLTF,TGTGCCACCAGTCCCAGGGGCTCTGGGGCCAACGTCCTGACTTTC
TRBJ2-1,NA,TRBV2,NA,CASSAPGAAPYNEQFF,TGTGCCAGCAGCGCACCGGGAGCGGCTCCCTACAATGAGCAGTTCTTC
TRBJ2-1,NA,TRBV14,few,CASSNPNRVHEQFF,TGTGCCAGCTCAAACCCCAACCGAGTCCATGAGCAGTTCTTC
TRBJ2-7,TRBD2,TRBV29-1,NA,CSVELRAGGLPVEQYF,TGCAGCGTTGAGTTGCGGGCGGGAGGGCTCCCCGTCGAGCAGTACTTC
TRBJ1-1,NA,TRBV10-3,NA,CAISESPGRTEAFF,TGTGCCATCAGTGAGTCCCCGGGGAGAACTGAAGCTTTCTTT
TRBJ2-1,NA,TRBV3-1,few,CASSQGVSSHNEQFF,TGTGCCAGCAGCCAAGGAGTGAGTAGCCACAATGAGCAGTTCTTC
TRBJ2-2,NA,TRBV27,many,CASTQAGPWAIGELFF,TGTGCCAGCACTCAGGCGGGACCCTGGGCGATCGGGGAGCTGTTTTTT
TRBJ2-1,TRBD2,TRBV12-3/TRBV12-4,few,CASSHATSGRGPVSYNEQFF,TGTGCCAGCAGCCATGCGACTAGCGGGAGAGGACCCGTCTCCTACAATGAGCAGTTCTTC
TRBJ2-2,TRBD1,TRBV20-1,few,CSATSGTGLTGELFF,TGCAGTGCCACTTCCGGGACAGGGCTTACCGGGGAGCTGTTTTTT
TRBJ2-1,NA,TRBV5-1,few,CASSLGRSGKQFF,TGCGCCAGCAGCTTGGGCCGTTCGGGAAAGCAGTTCTTC
TRBJ1-2,TRBD1,TRBV24-1,NA,CATSDRGGAKYPRYGYTF,TGTGCCACCAGTGACCGAGGGGGCGCGAAATACCCTAGGTATGGCTACACCTTC
TRBJ1-6,NA,TRBV7-9,NA,CASSLGIRRGDSPLHF,TGTGCCAGCAGCTTAGGTATCCGAAGAGGGGATTCACCCCTCCACTTT
TRBJ2-1,NA,TRBV2,NA,CASTDYHNEQFF,TGTGCCAGCACCGACTATCACAATGAGCAGTTCTTC
TRBJ2-7,NA,TRBV12-3/TRBV12-4,NA,CASSLAFTGFYEQYF,TGTGCCAGCAGTTTAGCGTTCACGGGATTCTACGAGCAGTACTTC
TRBJ2-6,TRBD1,TRBV4-2,few,CASSRGQGLLSSGANVLTF,TGTGCCAGCAGTCGGGGACAGGGCCTTCTGAGCTCTGGGGCCAACGTCCTGACTTTC
TRBJ2-3,TRBD2,TRBV7-2,few,CASSTVAGRTDTQYF,TGTGCCAGCAGCACTGTAGCGGGACGCACAGATACGCAGTATTTT
TRBJ2-2,NA,TRBV30,NA,CAWTRPGRANTGELFF,TGTGCCTGGACCCGCCCGGGCAGGGCGAACACCGGGGAGCTGTTTTTT
TRBJ2-1,TRBD2,TRBV7-2,few,CASSLESGRASEQFF,TGTGCCAGCAGCTTAGAAAGCGGGAGGGCCAGTGAGCAGTTCTTC
TRBJ2-2,NA,TRBV5-1,NA,CASSLGRLVVTGELFF,TGCGCCAGCAGCTTGGGTCGGTTAGTAGTTACCGGGGAGCTGTTTTTT
TRBJ2-5,TRBD2,TRBV5-1,many,CASSLAGLAGGQETQYF,TGCGCCAGCAGCTTGGCCGGACTAGCGGGAGGTCAAGAGACCCAGTACTTC
TRBJ2-7,TRBD2,TRBV9,few,CASSVSSGYEQYF,TGTGCCAGCAGCGTGTCTAGCGGTTACGAGCAGTACTTC